This T cell receptor (beta chain) was sequenced during a study of cytomegalovirus exposure and HLA in healthy donors. Looking at the study overall: Earlier findings included some 120 million unique TCR beta sequences obtained from around 180 million T cells.

PCR involved 60 Vbeta and 13 Jbeta primers. The table came from immunoSEQ multiplex PCR; TCRdb's copy has only in-frame clones and leaves some out. The sample lists about 150,000 clones, under 90% occurring once. The CDR3 has 15 amino acids. After removal of 3 bases from V and 7 bases from J, the junction contained 9 bases not matched to a gene. The germline CDR1 and CDR2 sequences are KGHSH and LQKENI. This clone appeared a single time. Antigen unknown. Donors counted as nominally healthy when sampled, yet unrecorded immune exposures were likely. Overall study findings and caveats: A later analysis found most CMV-associated TCR beta chains apparently HLA-restricted.

The clonotype comes from a boy younger than 10 in good health and CMV-seronegative. The specimen sequenced was PBMCs. The chain employs TRBV18 and TRBJ2-7; 10 positions match TRBD1. CDR3 sequence (DNA): TGTGCCAGCTCACCCGTTGGGACAGGGGTTAGGGAGCAGTACTTC. Translation gives CASSPVGTGVREQYF.